This T cell receptor beta chain came from a study of beta chain features in type 1 diabetes. TCRB transcripts that were expressed got sequenced, as all of the isolated RNA had been reverse transcribed. Sequencing was performed with immunoSEQ multiplex PCR; in TCRdb, only in-frame clones are kept and a portion is missing. This table has 200,000 to 300,000 clones, over 12% appearing once. CDR3 length equals 15 residues. Germline lookup yields CDR1 SGHNT and CDR2 YYREEE (reference sequence). Trimming shortened V by 4 bases and J by 0 bases, and 13 bases separated the two germline ends. V is TRBV5-4 and J is TRBJ1-2; D perhaps matches TRBD1 (5 bases). This TCR was sampled from a woman in her 40s in good health. The sequenced sample was naive CD4+ T cells from blood. As DNA, the CDR3 is TGTGCCAGCAGCGGGGGGGGAGGGACTAACTATGGCTACACCTTC. Its translation is CASSGGGGTNYGYTF.